One sample yielded the 16 T cell receptor beta chains listed below, sequenced in a study of beta chain features in type 1 diabetes. What was sequenced were expressed TCRB transcripts, since all of the isolated RNA had been reverse transcribed. Profiled with immunoSEQ multiplex PCR; TCRdb holds only in-frame clones, not every one. The sample has over 350,000 clones; around 16% are singletons. Sequenced material: naive CD4+ T cells from blood. Source of these receptors: a woman under 30 in good health.

The V gene is TRBV19, the J gene TRBJ2-1; 10 bases agree with TRBD2. This CDR3 has 17 amino acids. Germline assignment: CDR1 LNHDA and CDR2 SQIVND (reference sequence). Unmatched junction bases numbered 9, after V lost 7 bases and J lost 0 bases. The chain's CDR3 is CASTWTSGPLSYNEQFF. The CDR3 bases are TGTGCCAGTACCTGGACTAGCGGACCCCTCTCCTACAATGAGCAGTTCTTC. Full variable domain (outside the CDR3, taken from reference TRBV19 and TRBJ2-1): DGGITQSPKYLFRKEGQNVTLSCEQNLNHDAMYWYRQDPGQGLRLIYYSQIVNDFQKGDIAEGYSVSREKKESFPLTVTSAQKNPTAFYLCASTWTSGPLSYNEQFFGPGTRLTVL.

This clone was detected only a few times. The genes are TRBV7-6 and TRBJ2-1; TRBD2 matches at 7 bases. Germline V gene lookup returns CDR1 SGHVS and CDR2 FNYEAQ. This CDR3 is built from 17 residues. Losses at the gene ends were 3 bases for V and 4 bases for J; bases not matched to a gene: 12. CDR3 coding DNA: TGTGCCAGCAGCTTGGGGCCTCTAGCGGCCATTTACAATGAGCAGTTCTTC. As protein: CASSLGPLAAIYNEQFF. Using reference TRBV7-6 and TRBJ2-1 for the parts outside the CDR3, the full variable domain is GAGVSQSPRYKVTKRGQDVALRCDPISGHVSLYWYRQALGQGPEFLTYFNYEAQQDKSGLPNDRFSAERPEGSISTLTIQRTEQRDSAMYRCASSLGPLAAIYNEQFFGPGTRLTVL.

This clone was observed a few times. The chain is built from TRBV29-1 and TRBJ2-7, with D tentatively TRBD2 (6 bases). Germline assignment: CDR1 SQVTM and CDR2 ANQGSEA. V was cut by 5 bases and J by 3 bases, with 11 bases left in between. This CDR3 is built from 12 residues. The CDR3 region is CSVSSGGYEQYF. In nucleotides, the CDR3 is TGCAGCGTTTCTTCCGGGGGCTACGAGCAGTACTTC.

CDR3 DNA: TGTGCCAGCAGCCCACACAGTAGCTCCTACAATGAGCAGTTCTTC. Protein: CASSPHSSSYNEQFF. This chain uses TRBV28 with TRBJ2-1; no clear D gene. CDR3 length: 15 residues. CDR1 is MDHEN and CDR2 is SYDVKM in the germline V gene. Trimming stripped 6 bases from V and 0 bases from J, with 12 bases between.

The CDR3 reads CSVGILAGVYEQYF. CDR3 nucleotides: TGCAGCGTTGGTATTCTAGCGGGAGTATACGAGCAGTACTTC. The V call is TRBV29-1, the J call TRBJ2-7; 10 nucleotides align to TRBD2. V lost 4 bases and J lost 4; bases outside the gene matches: 7. This CDR3 has 14 amino acids. Germline V gives CDR1 SQVTM, CDR2 ANQGSEA.

This clone has a handful of counts. The chain links TRBV7-9 to TRBJ2-3; perhaps TRBD2 as D (5 bases). Germline V gene lookup returns CDR1 SEHNR and CDR2 FQNEAQ (reference sequence). The ends were cut back, 4 bases at V and 2 bases at J, with 10 bases in the middle. This CDR3 region has 14 residues. The CDR3 region has the DNA TGTGCCAGCAGCTCGGGGTTGAACACAGATACGCAGTATTTT. It is translated as CASSSGLNTDTQYF.

V usage is TRBV30 and J usage is TRBJ2-3; 12 positions match TRBD2. The junction had 8 bases not matched to a gene; V was cut back by 7 bases and J by 6 bases. Germline V gene data show CDR1 as GTSNPN and CDR2 as SVGIG (reference sequence). The CDR3 extends over 14 amino acids. In nucleotides, the CDR3 is TGTGCCTCTCCTCTAGCGGGAGGGGGGGATACGCAGTATTTT. This sequence encodes CASPLAGGGDTQYF. The full variable domain, rest sourced from reference TRBV30 and TRBJ2-3, is SQTIHQWPATLVQPVGSPLSLECTVEGTSNPNLYWYRQAAGRGLQLLFYSVGIGQISSEVPQNLSASRPQDRQFILSSKKLLLSDSGFYLCASPLAGGGDTQYFGPGTRLTVL.

J is TRBJ2-2 and V is TRBV2; TRBD1 is a possible D gene (7 bases). With 7 bases removed from V and 1 base from J, the gap between germline ends came to 13 bases. Germline V gene data show CDR1 as SNHLY and CDR2 as FYNNEI. This CDR3 has 15 amino acids. The CDR3 loop is CASNNRGGNTGELFF. In DNA form, the CDR3 reads TGTGCCAGCAATAACAGGGGAGGGAACACCGGGGAGCTGTTTTTT.

The chain recombines TRBV29-1 with TRBJ2-7; D is perhaps TRBD2 (5 bases). Looked up from germline, CDR1 is SQVTM and CDR2 is ANQGSEA. Trimming cost V 7 bases and J 0 bases, with 10 bases left between them. The CDR3 extends over 12 amino acids. The CDR3 is CSAAGISYEQYF. The CDR3 DNA sequence: TGCAGCGCTGCCGGGATCTCCTACGAGCAGTACTTC.

This chain connects TRBV30 to TRBJ1-5; D is unresolved. V lost 5 bases to trimming and J lost 2 bases, with 13 bases between them. This CDR3 has 14 amino acids. CDR1 and CDR2 (germline): GTSNPN, SVGIG (reference sequence). This CDR3 is CAWGPGYGNQPQHF. Here the CDR3 DNA reads TGTGCCTGGGGCCCGGGGTACGGCAATCAGCCCCAGCATTTT.

With respect to this clone: Distinct nucleotide sequences in the sample also encode this CDR3. The rearrangement links TRBV6-5 to TRBJ1-1; perhaps TRBD1 as D (6 bases). The germline V and J ends were trimmed by 4 bases and 0 bases, with 9 bases remaining between them. The CDR3 length is 14 residues. Germline assignment: CDR1 MNHEY and CDR2 SVGAGI. CDR3 in DNA: TGTGCCAGCAGTTCCTACAGGGTGAACACTGAAGCTTTCTTT. Encoded protein: CASSSYRVNTEAFF.

The V gene is TRBV4-2, the J gene TRBJ2-7; 12 nucleotides line up with TRBD2. Germline V gene data show CDR1 as LGHNA and CDR2 as YNFKEQ. Trimming at V came to 2 bases and at J to 5 bases, leaving 7 bases not matched to a gene. This CDR3 is 16 amino acids long. CDR3 residues: CASSQLAPSGRDEQYF. In nucleotides, the CDR3 is TGTGCCAGCAGCCAATTGGCGCCTAGCGGGAGGGACGAGCAGTACTTC.

This clone was detected a few times. The rearrangement uses TRBV28 and TRBJ2-7; D is unclear. Trimming cost V 5 bases and J 3 bases, with 11 bases left between them. There are 13 residues in the CDR3. Germline V gives CDR1 MDHEN, CDR2 SYDVKM. The CDR3 nucleotides are TGTGCCAGCAGTCCCAGAATTTTCTACGAGCAGTACTTC. Protein: CASSPRIFYEQYF.

This clone was detected only a few times. The chain couples TRBV18 to TRBJ2-5; a possible D gene is TRBD1 (5 bases). The ends were cut back, 2 bases at V and 5 bases at J, with 9 bases in the middle. Germline CDR1 is KGHSH and CDR2 is LQKENI. The CDR3 covers 13 residues. The CDR3 DNA reads TGTGCCAGCTCACCAGTCCAGGGTGAGACCCAGTACTTC. Protein: CASSPVQGETQYF.

This clone was counted only a few times. The V and J genes are TRBV28 and TRBJ1-2; D call uncertain. Trimming removed 6 bases at V and 4 bases at J, with 9 bases between. The CDR3 covers 12 residues. Germline CDR1 and CDR2: MDHEN and SYDVKM. CDR3 loop: CASSQVRYGYTF. CDR3 bases: TGTGCCAGCAGCCAGGTGCGCTATGGCTACACCTTC.

V gene TRBV29-1 combines with J gene TRBJ2-1; perhaps TRBD2 as D (7 bases). The CDR3 has 11 amino acids. Trimming left V 8 bases short and J 6 bases short, with 11 bases between. Germline V gene lookup returns CDR1 SQVTM and CDR2 ANQGSEA. Here the CDR3 reads CSRGDTNEQFF. The CDR3 DNA reads as TGCAGCCGGGGGGACACCAATGAGCAGTTCTTC.